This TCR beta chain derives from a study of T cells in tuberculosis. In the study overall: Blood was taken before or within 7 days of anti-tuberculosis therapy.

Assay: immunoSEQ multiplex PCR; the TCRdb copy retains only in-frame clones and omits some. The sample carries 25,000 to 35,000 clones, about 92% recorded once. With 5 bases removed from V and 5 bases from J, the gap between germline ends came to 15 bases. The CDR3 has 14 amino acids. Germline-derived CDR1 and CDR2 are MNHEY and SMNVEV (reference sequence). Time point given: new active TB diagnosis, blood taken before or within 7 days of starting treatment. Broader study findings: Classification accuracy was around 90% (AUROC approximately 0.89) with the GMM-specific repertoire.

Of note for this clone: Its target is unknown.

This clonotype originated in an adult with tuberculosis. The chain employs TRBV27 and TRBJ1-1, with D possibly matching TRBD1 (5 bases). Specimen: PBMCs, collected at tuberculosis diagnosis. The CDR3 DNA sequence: TGTGCCAGCAGTGCCGACAGACCTCGGACTGAAGCTTTCTTT. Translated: CASSADRPRTEAFF.